This T cell receptor beta chain is drawn from a study of blood T cell repertoires in COVID-19. Study background: T cells, B-cell-depleted T cells, or PBMCs supplied cDNA or gDNA.

The CDR3 is made up of 15 amino acids. V was pared by 7 bases and J by 8 bases, with 16 bases of the junction left unmatched. From germline, CDR1 is MNHEY and CDR2 SVGAGI. This clone was seen only once. Per the original methods: Amplified reference gene primers provided the basis for estimating nucleated cell counts. This table comes from immunoSEQ multiplex PCR, and its TCRdb copy is limited to in-frame clones, with some not included. Clonal size and the V and J genes are those of that table, whereas D and trimming came from the DNA. Of roughly 80,000 clones listed, over 85% are singletons. This chain connects TRBV6-5 to TRBJ1-2, with 7 bases that match TRBD1. Sequenced material: peripheral blood. The receptor comes from an elderly woman with active or convalescent COVID-19. The CDR3: CASTPWNTGDDGYTF. CDR3 coding DNA: TGTGCCAGCACCCCATGGAATACAGGGGATGACGGCTACACCTTC.